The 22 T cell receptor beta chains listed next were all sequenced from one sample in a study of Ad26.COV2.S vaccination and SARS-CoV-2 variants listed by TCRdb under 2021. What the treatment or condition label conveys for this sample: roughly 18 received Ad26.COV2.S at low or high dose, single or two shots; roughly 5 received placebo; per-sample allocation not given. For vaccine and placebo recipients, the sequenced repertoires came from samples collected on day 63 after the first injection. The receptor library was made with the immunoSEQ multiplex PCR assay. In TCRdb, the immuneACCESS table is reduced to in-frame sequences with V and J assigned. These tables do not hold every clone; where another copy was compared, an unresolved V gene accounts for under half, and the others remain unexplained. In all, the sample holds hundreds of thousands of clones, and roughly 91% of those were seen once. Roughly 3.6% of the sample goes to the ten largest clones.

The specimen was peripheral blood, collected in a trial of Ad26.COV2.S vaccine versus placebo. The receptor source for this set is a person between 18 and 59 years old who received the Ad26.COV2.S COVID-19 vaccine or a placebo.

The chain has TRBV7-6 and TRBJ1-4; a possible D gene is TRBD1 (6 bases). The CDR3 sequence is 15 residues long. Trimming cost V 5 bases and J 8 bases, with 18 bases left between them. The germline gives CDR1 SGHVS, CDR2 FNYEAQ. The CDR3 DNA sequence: TGTGCCAGCAGCCAAGGGAAACAGGGTCGAGAAAAACTGTTTTTT. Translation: CASSQGKQGREKLFF.

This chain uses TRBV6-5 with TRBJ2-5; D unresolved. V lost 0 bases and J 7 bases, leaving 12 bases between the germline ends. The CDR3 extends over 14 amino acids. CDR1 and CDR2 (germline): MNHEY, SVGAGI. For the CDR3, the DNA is TGTGCCAGCAGTTACTCTGTCGCCGCGATGACCCAGTACTTC. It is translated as CASSYSVAAMTQYF.

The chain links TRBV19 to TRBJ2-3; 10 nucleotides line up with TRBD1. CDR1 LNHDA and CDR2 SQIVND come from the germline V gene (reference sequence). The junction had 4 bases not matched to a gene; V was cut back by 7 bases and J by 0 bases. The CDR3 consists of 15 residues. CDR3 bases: TGTGCCAGTACCCCGGACAGGGGGAGCACAGATACGCAGTATTTT. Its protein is CASTPDRGSTDTQYF.

This chain's CDR3 is CASSQDPGTEAFF. The CDR3 region has the DNA TGTGCCAGCAGCCAAGATCCAGGGACTGAAGCTTTCTTT. The rearrangement joins TRBV4-2 to TRBJ1-1, with D possibly being TRBD1 (5 bases). Germline CDR1 is LGHNA and CDR2 is YNFKEQ. The ends were cut back, 0 bases at V and 5 bases at J, with 7 bases in the middle. This CDR3 is built from 13 residues.

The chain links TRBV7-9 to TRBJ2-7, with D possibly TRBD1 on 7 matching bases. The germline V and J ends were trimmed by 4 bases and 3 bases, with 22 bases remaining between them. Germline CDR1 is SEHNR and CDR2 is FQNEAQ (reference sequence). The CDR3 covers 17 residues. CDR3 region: CASSSIDRARGSYEQYF. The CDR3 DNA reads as TGTGCCAGCAGCTCCATCGACAGGGCACGGGGGAGCTACGAGCAGTACTTC.

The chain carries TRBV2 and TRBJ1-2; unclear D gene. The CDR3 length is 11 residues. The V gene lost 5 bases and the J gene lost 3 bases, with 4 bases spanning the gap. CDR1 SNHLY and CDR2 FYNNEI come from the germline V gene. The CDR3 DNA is TGTGCCAGCAGTCGGGACTATGGCTACACCTTC. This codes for CASSRDYGYTF.

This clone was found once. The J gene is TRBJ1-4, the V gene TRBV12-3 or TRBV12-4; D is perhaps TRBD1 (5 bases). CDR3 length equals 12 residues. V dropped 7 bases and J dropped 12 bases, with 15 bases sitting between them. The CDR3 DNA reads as TGTGCCAGCACCGGGGACCACTTGGAACTGTTTTTT. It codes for CASTGDHLELFF.

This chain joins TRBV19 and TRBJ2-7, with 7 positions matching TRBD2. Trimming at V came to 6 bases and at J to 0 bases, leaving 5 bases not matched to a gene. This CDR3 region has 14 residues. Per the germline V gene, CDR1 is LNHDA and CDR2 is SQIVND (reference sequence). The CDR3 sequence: CASSAKRGSYEQYF. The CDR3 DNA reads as TGTGCCAGTAGCGCAAAGCGGGGCTCCTACGAGCAGTACTTC.

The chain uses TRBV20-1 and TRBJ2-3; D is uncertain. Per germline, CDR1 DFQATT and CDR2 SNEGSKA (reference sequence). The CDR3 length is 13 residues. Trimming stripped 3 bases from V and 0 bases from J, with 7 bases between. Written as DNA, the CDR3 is TGCAGTGCTAGTAGGGCAAGCACAGATACGCAGTATTTT. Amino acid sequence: CSASRASTDTQYF.

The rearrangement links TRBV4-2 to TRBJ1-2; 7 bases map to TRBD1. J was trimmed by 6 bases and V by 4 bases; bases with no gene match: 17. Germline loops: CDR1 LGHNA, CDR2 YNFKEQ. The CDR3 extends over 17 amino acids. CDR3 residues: CASSPLNKGQGVDGYTF. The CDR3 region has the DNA TGTGCCAGCAGCCCCCTTAATAAAGGCCAGGGGGTAGATGGCTACACCTTC.

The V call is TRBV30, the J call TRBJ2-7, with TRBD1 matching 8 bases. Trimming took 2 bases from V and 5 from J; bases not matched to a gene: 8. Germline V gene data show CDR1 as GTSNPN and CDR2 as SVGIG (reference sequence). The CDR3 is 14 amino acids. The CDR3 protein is CAWSHGHRGNEQYF. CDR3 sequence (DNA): TGTGCCTGGAGTCATGGGCACAGGGGGAACGAGCAGTACTTC.

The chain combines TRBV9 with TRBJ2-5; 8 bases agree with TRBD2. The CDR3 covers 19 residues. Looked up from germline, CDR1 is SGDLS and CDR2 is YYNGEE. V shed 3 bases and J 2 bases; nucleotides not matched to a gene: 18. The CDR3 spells CASSATREGGWKSQETQYF. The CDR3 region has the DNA TGTGCCAGCAGCGCTACACGGGAGGGGGGTTGGAAGTCTCAAGAGACCCAGTACTTC.

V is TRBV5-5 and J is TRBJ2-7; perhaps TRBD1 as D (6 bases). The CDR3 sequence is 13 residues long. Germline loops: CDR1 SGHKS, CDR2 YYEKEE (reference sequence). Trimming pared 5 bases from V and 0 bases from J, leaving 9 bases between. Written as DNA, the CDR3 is TGTGCCAGCAGTGACAGGTTCTCCTACGAGCAGTACTTC. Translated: CASSDRFSYEQYF.

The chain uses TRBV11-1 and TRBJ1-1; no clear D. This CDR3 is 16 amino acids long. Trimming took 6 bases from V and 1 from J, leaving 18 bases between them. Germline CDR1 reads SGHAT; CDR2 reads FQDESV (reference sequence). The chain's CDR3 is CASRPTGLHRNTEAFF. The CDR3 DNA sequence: TGTGCCAGCAGACCAACCGGGCTACACCGGAACACTGAAGCTTTCTTT.

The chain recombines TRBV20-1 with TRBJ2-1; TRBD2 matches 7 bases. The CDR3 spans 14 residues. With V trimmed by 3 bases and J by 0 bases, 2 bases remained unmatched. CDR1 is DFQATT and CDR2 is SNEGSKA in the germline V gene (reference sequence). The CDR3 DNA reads TGCAGTGCTAGTGGGACTAACTCCTACAATGAGCAGTTCTTC. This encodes CSASGTNSYNEQFF.

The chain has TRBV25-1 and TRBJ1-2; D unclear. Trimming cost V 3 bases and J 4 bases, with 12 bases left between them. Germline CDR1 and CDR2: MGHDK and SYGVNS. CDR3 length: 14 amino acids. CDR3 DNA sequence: TGTGCCAGCAGTGATCACGGCAGAGTCTATGGCTACACCTTC. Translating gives CASSDHGRVYGYTF.

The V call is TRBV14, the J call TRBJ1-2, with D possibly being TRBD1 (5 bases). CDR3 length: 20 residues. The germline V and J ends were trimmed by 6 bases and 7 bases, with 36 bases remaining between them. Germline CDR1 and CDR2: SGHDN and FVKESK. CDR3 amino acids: CASSPRLLLTEEFRMGGYTF. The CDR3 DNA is TGTGCCAGCAGTCCAAGATTACTACTGACAGAGGAGTTCCGGATGGGTGGCTACACCTTC.

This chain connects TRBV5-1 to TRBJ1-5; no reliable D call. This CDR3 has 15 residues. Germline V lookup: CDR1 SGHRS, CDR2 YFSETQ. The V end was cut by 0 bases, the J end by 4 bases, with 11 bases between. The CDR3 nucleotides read TGCGCCAGCAGCTTGGATGGGTTTAGGAATCAGCCCCAGCATTTT. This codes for CASSLDGFRNQPQHF.

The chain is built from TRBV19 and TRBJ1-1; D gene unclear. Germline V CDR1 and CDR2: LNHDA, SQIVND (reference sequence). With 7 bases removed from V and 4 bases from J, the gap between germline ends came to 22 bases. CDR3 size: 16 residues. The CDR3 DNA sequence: TGTGCCAGTACGTATACACCCCGAGGGTCGGCCACTGAAGCTTTCTTT. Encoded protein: CASTYTPRGSATEAFF. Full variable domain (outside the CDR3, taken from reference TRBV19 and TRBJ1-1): DGGITQSPKYLFRKEGQNVTLSCEQNLNHDAMYWYRQDPGQGLRLIYYSQIVNDFQKGDIAEGYSVSREKKESFPLTVTSAQKNPTAFYLCASTYTPRGSATEAFFGQGTRLTVV.

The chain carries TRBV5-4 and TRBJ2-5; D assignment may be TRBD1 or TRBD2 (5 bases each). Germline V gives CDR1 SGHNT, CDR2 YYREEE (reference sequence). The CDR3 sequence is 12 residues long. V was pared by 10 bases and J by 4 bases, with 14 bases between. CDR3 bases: TGTGCCTTCCGGGGCGTCGTAGAGACCCAGTACTTC. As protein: CAFRGVVETQYF. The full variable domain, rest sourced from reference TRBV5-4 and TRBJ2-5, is ETGVTQSPTHLIKTRGQQVTLRCSSQSGHNTVSWYQQALGQGPQFIFQYYREEENGRGNFPPRFSGLQFPNYSSELNVNALELDDSALYLCAFRGVVETQYFGPGTRLLVL.

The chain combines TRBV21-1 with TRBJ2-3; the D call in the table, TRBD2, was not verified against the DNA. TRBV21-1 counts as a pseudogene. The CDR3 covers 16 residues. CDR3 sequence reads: CASPILAGEDTDTQYF. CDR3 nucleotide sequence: TGTGCCAGCCCTATCCTAGCGGGGGAAGACACAGATACGCAGTATTTT.

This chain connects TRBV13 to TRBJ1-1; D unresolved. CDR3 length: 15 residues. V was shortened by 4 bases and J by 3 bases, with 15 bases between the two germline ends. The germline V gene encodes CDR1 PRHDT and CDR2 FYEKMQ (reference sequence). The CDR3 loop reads CASSSGRGVYTEAFF. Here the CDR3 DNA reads TGTGCCAGCAGCTCCGGTCGCGGGGTTTACACTGAAGCTTTCTTT.